This T cell receptor (beta chain) was sequenced in a study of blood T cell repertoires in COVID-19. Cohort assignment relied on participant-reported clinical history. Sequenced by immunoSEQ multiplex PCR; TCRdb stores in-frame clones only, minus some. The sample has 140,000 to 150,000 clones; 87% are singletons. The CDR3 spans 13 residues. Germline CDR1 reads SEHNR; CDR2 reads FQNEAQ (reference sequence). Between the trimmed V and J ends, which lost 7 bases and 1 base, there was a span of 8 bases. The chain links TRBV7-9 to TRBJ2-1; D may be TRBD2 (6 bases). This receptor was identified in a woman between 40 and 50 years old who had been exposed to COVID-19. Sequencing was carried out using PBMCs or T cells enriched from blood (not recorded which). The CDR3 reads CASKEGSYNEQFF. CDR3 nucleotides: TGTGCCAGCAAGGAGGGGTCCTACAATGAGCAGTTCTTC.